The present T cell receptor (beta chain) was sequenced within a study of blood T cell repertoires in COVID-19. In terms of age and location, participants ranged from about 18 to 89 years and lived in about 25 US areas. Which cohort a participant joined came from the clinical history participants gave. In the original workflow: It was from reference gene primer amplification that nucleated cell counts were estimated. Profiling relied on immunoSEQ multiplex PCR, and the TCRdb table lists in-frame clones only, not all of them. V, J and clone size reflect that table, while D and trimming were determined from the DNA. The table includes 490,000 or so clones, approximately 90% detected once. The CDR3 totals 15 residues. The germline CDR1 and CDR2 sequences are SGHRS and YFSETQ. This clone was recorded once. The junction departs from the called germline gene at one end, perhaps through a read error.

The receptor was isolated from a woman aged 40 to 50 who had recovered from COVID-19. The chain uses TRBV5-1 and TRBJ2-7, with 9 bases that match TRBD1. Sequencing was done on a sample of PBMCs or T cells enriched from blood (not recorded which). This CDR3 reads CASSLVMDRGHEQYF. CDR3 nucleotides: TGCGCCAGCAGTTTGGTAATGGACAGGGGCCACGAGCAGTACTTC.